This TCR beta chain came from a study of T cell clones after liver transplantation. Overall study context: Immunosuppression withdrawal was tried within 2 years after liver transplantation in this trial. Graft-donor-reactive sequences were compared with third-party-reactive TCRbeta sequences from pre-transplant mixed lymphocyte reactions. Post-transplant blood was tracked for graft-donor-reactive T cell clones identified in a pre-transplant mixed lymphocyte reaction.

Sequenced by immunoSEQ multiplex PCR; TCRdb stores in-frame clones only, minus some. Of 95,000 to 110,000 clones detected, approximately 85% appear once; the ten largest clones hold 0.8% to 1%. Regarding this clone: Its antigen is unknown.

Regarding the study as a whole: Graft donor-reactive T cells possibly entered the graft instead of undergoing deletion.

The germline CDR1 and CDR2 sequences are SGDLS and YYNGEE. This CDR3 is built from 14 residues. The ends were cut back, 4 bases at V and 1 base at J, with 11 bases in the middle. This clonotype was sampled from a human donor who received a liver transplant. The sample was CD4+ T cells from blood, taken before liver transplant. The V and J genes are TRBV9 and TRBJ2-5; perhaps TRBD2 as D (5 bases). The CDR3 loop is CASSTGLTQETQYF. CDR3 nucleotides: TGTGCCAGCAGCACCGGACTGACCCAAGAGACCCAGTACTTC.